A single sample is the source of the 8 T cell receptor beta chains below, sequenced in a study of yellow fever vaccine responses in identical twins. In TCRdb, the RT-PCR reads were re-called with MiXCR into one record per CDR3 protein. The sample records under 20,000 distinct CDR3 sequences, approximately 79% being singletons. The sequencing used T cells from blood (PBMCs), unsorted or a sorted subset (not recorded which), collected before or after yellow fever vaccination (not recorded which). The receptor source for this set is a woman aged 18 to 35 who received the yellow fever vaccine.

This CDR3 is CASSHKSSYEQYV. DNA for the CDR3: TGTGCCAGCAGCCACAAATCGTCGTACGAGCAGTACGTC. This rearrangement joins TRBV13 to TRBJ2-7; D gene uncertain. V was trimmed by 5 bases and J by 4 bases, leaving 12 bases between them. CDR3 size: 13 residues. Per germline, CDR1 PRHDT and CDR2 FYEKMQ (reference sequence).

The V call is TRBV4-1, the J call TRBJ2-3; 11 nucleotides match TRBD2. The germline V gene has CDR1 MGHRA and CDR2 YSYEKL. The CDR3 covers 16 residues. V lost 1 base and J lost 4; bases outside the gene matches: 4. The CDR3 sequence is CASSQVTSGGADTQYF. CDR3 sequence (DNA): TGCGCCAGCAGCCAAGTCACTAGCGGGGGTGCAGATACGCAGTATTTT.

In this sample, this clonotype turned up a few times. The chain uses TRBV7-9 and TRBJ2-5; no firm D call. The CDR3 is made up of 13 amino acids. CDR1 is SEHNR, CDR2 FQNEAQ, per germline (reference sequence). Trimming stripped 8 bases from V and 1 base from J, with 11 bases between. The CDR3 sequence: CASLERSQETQYF. The CDR3 bases are TGTGCCAGCCTTGAACGGTCCCAAGAGACCCAGTACTTC. Based on the CDR3 plus reference TRBV7-9 and TRBJ2-5, the full variable domain is DTGVSQNPRHKITKRGQNVTFRCDPISEHNRLYWYRQTLGQGPEFLTYFQNEAQLEKSRLLSDRFSAERPKGSFSTLEIQRTEQGDSAMYLCASLERSQETQYFGPGTRLLVL.

The chain recombines TRBV18 with TRBJ2-5, with D unresolved. This CDR3 comprises 12 residues. CDR1 KGHSH and CDR2 LQKENI come from the germline V gene. Deletions cut 3 bases from V and 5 bases from J, with 7 bases between. As DNA, the CDR3 is TGTGCCAGCTCACCCGTCCCGGAGACCCAGTACTTC. It specifies CASSPVPETQYF.

V usage is TRBV21-1 and J usage is TRBJ2-1; the tabulated D call, TRBD2, remains unverified against the DNA. TRBV21-1 is a pseudogene locus. This CDR3 contains 16 residues. CDR3 amino acids: CASRGAREGLYNEQFF. The CDR3 DNA sequence: TGTGCCAGCAGAGGAGCCAGGGAGGGCCTCTACAATGAGCAGTTCTTC.

The V gene is TRBV18, the J gene TRBJ2-7; D gene ambiguous. The CDR3 length is 13 residues. Trimming removed 3 bases at V and 1 base at J, with 7 bases between. The V gene's germline CDR1 is KGHSH and CDR2 LQKENI. CDR3 bases: TGTGCCAGCTCACCCATGGCGTCCTACGAGCAGTACTTC. Translating it yields CASSPMASYEQYF.

J is TRBJ2-1 and V is TRBV6-4; D remains unclear. Trimming took off 0 bases at V and 9 bases at J, with 9 bases between the two ends. CDR1 MRHNA and CDR2 SNTAGT come from the germline V gene. This CDR3 is built from 13 residues. This CDR3 is CASSDSSQSEQFF. The CDR3 coding sequence is TGTGCCAGCAGTGACTCTTCCCAGTCTGAGCAGTTCTTC.

The CDR3 DNA sequence: TGTGCCAGCAGCTTATCCTGGCGGCCAACACACAATGAGCAGTTCTTC. It specifies CASSLSWRPTHNEQFF. This chain links TRBV7-6 with TRBJ2-1; the D is unclear. With 2 bases removed from V and 5 bases from J, the gap between germline ends came to 16 bases. Germline CDR1 and CDR2: SGHVS and FNYEAQ. The CDR3 spans 16 residues.